This record covers a single TCR beta chain. Its antigen is undetermined. This specimen belongs to a study of T cell responses to AZD1222 COVID-19 vaccine. Study results and limitations: Of spike-specific TCRs, nearly half reportedly target regions left unmutated in variants. Spike-spanning, vaccine-associated CD4 TCRs were dominant at 160-218 and 743-854. Sampling that yielded the repertoires occurred only after the peak T cell response.

The method was immunoSEQ multiplex PCR; TCRdb's version includes in-frame clones alone and lacks a portion of them. The data show about 130,000 clones, with roughly 93% seen just once and about 0.91% held by the top ten. The germline CDR1 and CDR2 sequences are SEHNR and FQNEAQ (reference sequence). The length of the CDR3 is 17 residues. The ends were cut back, 2 bases at V and 4 bases at J, with 20 bases in the middle. The sequenced sample was peripheral blood, obtained on day 0 of AZD1222 vaccination. This TCR was sampled from an adult in good health. The chain joins TRBV7-9 to TRBJ1-1, with a weak D call TRBD1 (6 bases). Here the CDR3 reads CASSLFAGDLSGTEAFF. The CDR3 nucleotides read TGTGCCAGCAGCTTATTCGCAGGGGACCTTAGCGGCACTGAAGCTTTCTTT.